The rows below give T cell receptor beta chains drawn from one sample of a study of T-cell memory formation after mild COVID-19. In TCRdb, the 5' RACE reads were re-called with MiXCR into one record per CDR3 protein. The sample has around 160,000 distinct CDR3 sequences, around 10% seen once; the top ten hold more than 3.5%. Material for sequencing was PBMCs or a T cell subset sorted from them (not recorded which). The receptor set was obtained from a man between 18 and 35 years old who had mild COVID-19 (a few samples of this study predate the infection). Cell type and time point are not known. Both conserved end residues are trimmed from each CDR3.

CDR3aa	v_gene	j_gene
ASSASSGGTDTQY	TRBV6-4	TRBJ2-3
ASSLSWDRVSDTQY	TRBV27	TRBJ2-3
ASTPGTGLNTIY	TRBV9	TRBJ1-3
SISGGRTDTQY	TRBV29-1	TRBJ2-3
SAGQGYEQY	TRBV29-1	TRBJ2-7
ASSLQPGWAEAF	TRBV6-5	TRBJ1-1
ASINGAANTEAF	TRBV3-1	TRBJ1-1
SARVGSYEGKAF	TRBV20-1	TRBJ1-1
ASSLRNRTNTGELF	TRBV5-1	TRBJ2-2
ASSMRGSSYNEQF	TRBV19	TRBJ2-1
ASSLVSVVF	TRBV12-3/TRBV12-4	TRBJ1-1
ASSVDSGTNTEAF	TRBV5-4	TRBJ1-1
ASSEGGETQY	TRBV2	TRBJ2-5
ASSYRGRPQETQY	TRBV7-3	TRBJ2-5
ATSDLGQTETQY	TRBV24-1	TRBJ2-5
ASSPAGTGSEKLF	TRBV5-1	TRBJ1-4
ASSPLGTPSTDTQY	TRBV7-2	TRBJ2-3
ASSYSEDREGYT	TRBV6-5	TRBJ1-2
ASSQAGTRVNEQF	TRBV3-1	TRBJ2-1
AISDEESNEKLF	TRBV10-3	TRBJ1-4
ASSRTSGGSSTDTQY	TRBV6-5	TRBJ2-3
ASSLVLARGVGNTDTQY	TRBV28	TRBJ2-3
ASSPSGGAGEQF	TRBV7-9	TRBJ2-1
ASSLGRGGSPLH	TRBV5-6	TRBJ1-6
ASSLSQKADTQY	TRBV28	TRBJ2-3
GCRQGDTQY	TRBV29-1	TRBJ2-3
ASSPGDRGYNEKLF	TRBV4-3	TRBJ1-4
SARALTGGESPLH	TRBV20-1	TRBJ1-6
ASSQDGQGRQPQH	TRBV4-3	TRBJ1-5
ASSSWAGGETQY	TRBV5-1	TRBJ2-5
ASSLLGTYGYT	TRBV27	TRBJ1-2
SPLRVNTEAF	TRBV29-1	TRBJ1-1
ASSLDGTSGEQY	TRBV5-1	TRBJ2-7
ASSLGQGNYGYT	TRBV5-1	TRBJ1-2
ASTLGTGAQAF	TRBV5-1	TRBJ1-1
ASSLDLHQETQY	TRBV5-4	TRBJ2-5
ATSNMNTEAF	TRBV15	TRBJ1-1
ASSLAAVRGYGYT	TRBV5-4	TRBJ1-2
ASSFQGAGNEQF	TRBV5-1	TRBJ2-1
ASRPSPGFRESGANVLT	TRBV4-1	TRBJ2-6
SARFQRSTDTQY	TRBV20-1	TRBJ2-3
ASSLRQAKNEQF	TRBV5-1	TRBJ2-1
ASSQGLAGNNGQF	TRBV14	TRBJ2-1
ASGGSTDTQY	TRBV6-5	TRBJ2-3
ATSRGGSRLAGGTEQF	TRBV15	TRBJ2-1
ASMGEGRAGNQPQH	TRBV2	TRBJ1-5